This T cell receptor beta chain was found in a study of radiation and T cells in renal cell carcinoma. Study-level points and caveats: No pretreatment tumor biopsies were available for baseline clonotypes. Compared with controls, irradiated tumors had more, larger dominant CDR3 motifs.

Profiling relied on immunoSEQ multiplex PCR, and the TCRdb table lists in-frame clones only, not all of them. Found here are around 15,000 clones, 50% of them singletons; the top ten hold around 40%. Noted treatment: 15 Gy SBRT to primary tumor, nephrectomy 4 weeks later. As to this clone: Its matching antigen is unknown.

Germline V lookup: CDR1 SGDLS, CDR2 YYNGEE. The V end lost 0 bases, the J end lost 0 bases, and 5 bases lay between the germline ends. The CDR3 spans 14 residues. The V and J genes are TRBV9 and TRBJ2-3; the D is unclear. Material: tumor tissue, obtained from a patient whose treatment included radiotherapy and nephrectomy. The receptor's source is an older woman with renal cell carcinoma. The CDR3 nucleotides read TGTGCCAGCAGCGTAGGTGACAGCACAGATACGCAGTATTTT. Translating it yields CASSVGDSTDTQYF.